In its sample, the clone carrying this T cell receptor (beta chain) was seen a few times. Its specificity is not known. V shed 3 bases and J shed 0 bases, with 18 bases lying between them. The V gene's germline CDR1 is SEHNR and CDR2 FQNEAQ (reference sequence). The CDR3 is made up of 18 amino acids. The source of the sample is a study of shared clonotypes between healthy human individuals. About the study: Per-donor plates numbered three CD4 naive, three CD4 memory, two CD8 naive and one CD8 memory.

Some clones are missing from TCRdb's copy, which holds only in-frame ones; the method was immunoSEQ multiplex PCR. The data contain under 750,000 clones, 72% of them singletons. Study-wide points: Naive CD4 clonotype sharing across several donors was about 5%.

The material sequenced was memory CD4+ T cells sorted from blood. Subset of the sample: CD45RA-negative fraction. This clonotype originated in a woman aged 30 to 39 in good health. This chain joins TRBV7-9 and TRBJ2-1; D may be TRBD1 (8 bases). The CDR3 region has the DNA TGTGCCAGCAGCTTTTCTCCCAGCGGGACAGGCTCCTACAATGAGCAGTTCTTC. Its protein product is CASSFSPSGTGSYNEQFF.